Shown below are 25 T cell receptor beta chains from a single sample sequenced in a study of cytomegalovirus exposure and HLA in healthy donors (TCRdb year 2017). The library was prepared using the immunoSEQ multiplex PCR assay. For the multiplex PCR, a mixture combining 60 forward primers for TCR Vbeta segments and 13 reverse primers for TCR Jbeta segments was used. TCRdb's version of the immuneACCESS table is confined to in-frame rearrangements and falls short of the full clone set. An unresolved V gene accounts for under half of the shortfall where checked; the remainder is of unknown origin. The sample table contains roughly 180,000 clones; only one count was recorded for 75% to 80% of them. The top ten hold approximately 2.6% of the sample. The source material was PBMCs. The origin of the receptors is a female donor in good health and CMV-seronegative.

CDR3 residues: CASSTGTGYEQYF. The CDR3, as DNA: TGTGCCAGCAGCACAGGGACAGGGTACGAGCAGTACTTC. This chain connects TRBV6-6 to TRBJ2-7; the match to TRBD1 covers 9 bases. CDR3 size: 13 residues. The V gene's germline CDR1 is MNHNY and CDR2 SVGAGI (reference sequence). J gave up 4 bases and V 6 bases, and 4 bases lay outside the gene matches.

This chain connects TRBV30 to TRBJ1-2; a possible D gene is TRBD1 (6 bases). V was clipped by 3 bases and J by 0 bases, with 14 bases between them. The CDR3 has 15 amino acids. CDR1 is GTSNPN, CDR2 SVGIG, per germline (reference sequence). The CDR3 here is CAWSAARGTNYGYTF. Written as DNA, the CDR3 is TGTGCCTGGAGCGCCGCCAGGGGAACTAACTATGGCTACACCTTC.

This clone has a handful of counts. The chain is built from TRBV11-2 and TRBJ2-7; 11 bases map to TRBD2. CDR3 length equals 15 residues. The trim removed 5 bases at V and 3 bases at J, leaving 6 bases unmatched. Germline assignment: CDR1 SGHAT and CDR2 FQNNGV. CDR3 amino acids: CASSKTSGALYEQYF. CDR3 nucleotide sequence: TGTGCCAGCAGCAAGACTAGCGGGGCCCTCTACGAGCAGTACTTC.

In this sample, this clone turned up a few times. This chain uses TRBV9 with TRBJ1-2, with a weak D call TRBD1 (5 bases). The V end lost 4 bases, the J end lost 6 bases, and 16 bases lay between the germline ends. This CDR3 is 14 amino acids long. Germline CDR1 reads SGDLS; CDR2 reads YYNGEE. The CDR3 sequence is CASSHVPGSNGYTF. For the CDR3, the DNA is TGTGCCAGCAGCCACGTTCCAGGGTCGAATGGCTACACCTTC.

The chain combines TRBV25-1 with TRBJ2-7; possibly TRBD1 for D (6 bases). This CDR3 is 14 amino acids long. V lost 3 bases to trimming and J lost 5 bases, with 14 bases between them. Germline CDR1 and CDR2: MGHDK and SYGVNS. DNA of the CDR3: TGTGCCAGCAGTGATAGGACAGACTTAGACGAGCAGTACTTC. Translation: CASSDRTDLDEQYF.

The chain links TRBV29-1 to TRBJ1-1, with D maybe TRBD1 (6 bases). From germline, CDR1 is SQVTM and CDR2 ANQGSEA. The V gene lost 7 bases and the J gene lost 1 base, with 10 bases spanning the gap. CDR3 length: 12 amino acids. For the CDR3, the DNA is TGCAGCGGGACAGCCAGGAACACTGAAGCTTTCTTT. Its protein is CSGTARNTEAFF.

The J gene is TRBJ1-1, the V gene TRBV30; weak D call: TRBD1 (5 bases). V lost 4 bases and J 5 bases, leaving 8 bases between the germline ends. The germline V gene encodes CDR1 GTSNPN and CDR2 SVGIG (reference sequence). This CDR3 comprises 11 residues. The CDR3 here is CAWNKGTEAFF. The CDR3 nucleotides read TGTGCCTGGAATAAGGGGACTGAAGCTTTCTTT.

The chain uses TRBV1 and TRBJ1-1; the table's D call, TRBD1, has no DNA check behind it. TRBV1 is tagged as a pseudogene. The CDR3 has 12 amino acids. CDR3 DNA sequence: TGCACCAGCAGCCAAGCAGGGTTGGGAGCTTTCTTT. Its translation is CTSSQAGLGAFF.

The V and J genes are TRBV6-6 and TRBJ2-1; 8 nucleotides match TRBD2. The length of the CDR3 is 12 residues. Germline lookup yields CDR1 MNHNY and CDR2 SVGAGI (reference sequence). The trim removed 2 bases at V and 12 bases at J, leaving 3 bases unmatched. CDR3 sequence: CASSYGAGGQFF. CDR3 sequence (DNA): TGTGCCAGCAGTTACGGCGCGGGGGGGCAGTTCTTC.

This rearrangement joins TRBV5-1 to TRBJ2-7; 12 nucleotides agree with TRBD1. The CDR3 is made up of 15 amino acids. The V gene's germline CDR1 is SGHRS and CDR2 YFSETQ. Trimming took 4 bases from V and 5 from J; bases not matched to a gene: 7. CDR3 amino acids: CASSLSGTGGHEQYF. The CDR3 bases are TGCGCCAGCAGCCTATCCGGGACAGGGGGCCACGAGCAGTACTTC.

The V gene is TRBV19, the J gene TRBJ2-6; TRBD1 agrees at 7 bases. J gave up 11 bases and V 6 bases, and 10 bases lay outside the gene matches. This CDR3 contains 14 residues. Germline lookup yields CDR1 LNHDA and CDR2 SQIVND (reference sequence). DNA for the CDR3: TGTGCCAGTAGGTCTCGGGACAGTCTATACGTCCTGACTTTC. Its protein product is CASRSRDSLYVLTF.

CDR3 region: CASRHYQVEKLFF. CDR3 bases: TGTGCCAGCAGGCACTACCAAGTCGAAAAACTGTTTTTT. The chain joins TRBV28 to TRBJ1-4, with D hard to call. Germline V gene data show CDR1 as MDHEN and CDR2 as SYDVKM. The CDR3 is 13 residues long. Trimming cost V 6 bases and J 8 bases, with 13 bases left between them.

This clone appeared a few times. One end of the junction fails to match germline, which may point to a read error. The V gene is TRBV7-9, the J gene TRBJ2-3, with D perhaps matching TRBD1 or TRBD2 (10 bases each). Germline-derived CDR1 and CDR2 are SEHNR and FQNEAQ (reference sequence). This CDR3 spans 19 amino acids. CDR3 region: CSSSIGQGGSGRSTDTQYF. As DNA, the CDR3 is TGTTCCAGCAGCATCGGACAGGGGGGTAGCGGGAGGAGCACAGATACGCAGTATTTT.

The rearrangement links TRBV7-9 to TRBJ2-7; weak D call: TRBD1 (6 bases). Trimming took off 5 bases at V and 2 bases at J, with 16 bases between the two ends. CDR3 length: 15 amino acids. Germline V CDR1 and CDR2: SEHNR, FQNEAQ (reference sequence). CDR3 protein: CASSRSDRTTYEQYF. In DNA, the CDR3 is TGTGCCAGCAGCCGATCGGACAGAACGACCTACGAGCAGTACTTC. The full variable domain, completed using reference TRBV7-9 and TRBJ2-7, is DTGVSQNPRHKITKRGQNVTFRCDPISEHNRLYWYRQTLGQGPEFLTYFQNEAQLEKSRLLSDRFSAERPKGSFSTLEIQRTEQGDSAMYLCASSRSDRTTYEQYFGPGTRLTVT.

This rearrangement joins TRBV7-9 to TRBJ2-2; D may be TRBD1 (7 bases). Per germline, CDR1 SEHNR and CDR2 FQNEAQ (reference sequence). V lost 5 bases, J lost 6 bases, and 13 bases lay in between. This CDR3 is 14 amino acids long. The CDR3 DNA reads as TGTGCCAGCAGCGATCAGGGGGGCCCCGGGGAGCTGTTTTTT. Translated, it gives CASSDQGGPGELFF.

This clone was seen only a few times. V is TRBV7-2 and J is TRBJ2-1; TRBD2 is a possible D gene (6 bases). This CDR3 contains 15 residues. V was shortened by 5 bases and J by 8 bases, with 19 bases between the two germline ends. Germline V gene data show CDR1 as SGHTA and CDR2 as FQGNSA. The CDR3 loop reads CASSRWSAGWDEQFF. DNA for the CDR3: TGTGCCAGCAGCCGCTGGTCTGCGGGGTGGGATGAGCAGTTCTTC. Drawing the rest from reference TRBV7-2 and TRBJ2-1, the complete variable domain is GAGVSQSPSNKVTEKGKDVELRCDPISGHTALYWYRQSLGQGLEFLIYFQGNSAPDKSGLPSDRFSAERTGGSVSTLTIQRTQQEDSAVYLCASSRWSAGWDEQFFGPGTRLTVL.

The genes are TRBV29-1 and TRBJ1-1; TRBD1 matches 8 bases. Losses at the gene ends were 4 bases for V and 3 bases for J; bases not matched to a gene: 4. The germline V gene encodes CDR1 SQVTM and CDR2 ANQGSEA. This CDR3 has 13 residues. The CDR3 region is CSVASTGDTEAFF. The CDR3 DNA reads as TGCAGCGTTGCCTCGACAGGGGACACTGAAGCTTTCTTT.

In DNA, the CDR3 is TGTGCCAGCAGACGGAGGGACAGCGCCTCCTCCGGGGAGCTGTTTTTT. It translates to CASRRRDSASSGELFF. The chain employs TRBV6-4 and TRBJ2-2; tentative D call: TRBD1 (7 bases). Germline-derived CDR1 and CDR2 are MRHNA and SNTAGT. This CDR3 has 16 amino acids. Trimming stripped 6 bases from V and 6 bases from J, with 20 bases between.

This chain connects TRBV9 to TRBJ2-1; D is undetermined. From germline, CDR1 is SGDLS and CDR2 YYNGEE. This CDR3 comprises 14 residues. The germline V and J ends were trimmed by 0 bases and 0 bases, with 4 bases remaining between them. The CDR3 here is CASSVDSSYNEQFF. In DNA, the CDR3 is TGTGCCAGCAGCGTAGACTCCTCCTACAATGAGCAGTTCTTC.

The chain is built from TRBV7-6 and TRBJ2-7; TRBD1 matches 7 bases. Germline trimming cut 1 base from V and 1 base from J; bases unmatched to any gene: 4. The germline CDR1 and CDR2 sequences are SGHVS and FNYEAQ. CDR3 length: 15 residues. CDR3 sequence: CASSLEGTVSYEQYF. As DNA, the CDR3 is TGTGCCAGCAGCTTAGAAGGGACAGTTTCCTACGAGCAGTACTTC.

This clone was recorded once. CDR3 nucleotides: TGTGCCAGCGCAGGGCTCTCTTACGGTGGCTACAATGAGCAGTTCTTC. As protein: CASAGLSYGGYNEQFF. The chain joins TRBV2 to TRBJ2-1, with D possibly being TRBD1 (5 bases). In germline, CDR1 is SNHLY, CDR2 FYNNEI. This CDR3 has 16 amino acids. V lost 8 bases, J lost 3 bases, and 20 bases lay in between.

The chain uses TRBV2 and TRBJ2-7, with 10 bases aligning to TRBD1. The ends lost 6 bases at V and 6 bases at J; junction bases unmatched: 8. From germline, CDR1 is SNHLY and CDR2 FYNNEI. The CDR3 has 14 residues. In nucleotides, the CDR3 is TGTGCCAGCAGCCAAGGGACAGGGGACTCCGAGCAGTACTTC. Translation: CASSQGTGDSEQYF.

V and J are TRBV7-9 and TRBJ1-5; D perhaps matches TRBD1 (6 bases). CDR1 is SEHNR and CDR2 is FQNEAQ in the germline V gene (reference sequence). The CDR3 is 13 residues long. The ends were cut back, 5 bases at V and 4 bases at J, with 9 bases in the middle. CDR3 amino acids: CASSQDSNQPQHF. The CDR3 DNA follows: TGTGCCAGCAGCCAGGACAGTAATCAGCCCCAGCATTTT.

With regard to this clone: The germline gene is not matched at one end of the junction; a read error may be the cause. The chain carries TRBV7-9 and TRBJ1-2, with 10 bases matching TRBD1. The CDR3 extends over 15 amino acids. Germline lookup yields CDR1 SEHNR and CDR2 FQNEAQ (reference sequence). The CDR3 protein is CSSSLSTGGNGGYTF. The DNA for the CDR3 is TGTTCCAGCAGCTTATCGACAGGGGGCAATGGTGGCTACACCTTC.

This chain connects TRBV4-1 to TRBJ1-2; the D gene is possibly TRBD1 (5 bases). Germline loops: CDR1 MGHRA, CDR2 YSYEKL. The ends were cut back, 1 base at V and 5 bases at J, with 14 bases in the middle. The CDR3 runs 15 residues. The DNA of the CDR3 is TGCGCCAGCAGCCAAGGGGACTTAGGGGTTTATGGCTACACCTTC. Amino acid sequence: CASSQGDLGVYGYTF.